The 27 T cell receptor beta chains listed next were all sequenced from one sample in a study of T-cell memory formation after mild COVID-19 (dated by TCRdb to the early 2020s). Libraries were prepared through 5' RACE. Sequencing was carried out with an Illumina NovaSeq 6000. In-frame beta chains were kept once TCRdb had trimmed the public reads at Q25 with fastp and called clones with MiXCR. Rows are unified per CDR3 protein, each entry keeping the most common DNA and genes. This sample is represented by roughly 170,000 distinct CDR3 sequences; less than 20% of them were singletons. Roughly 3.9% of the sample is taken by the ten largest. The sample comprised PBMCs or a T cell subset sorted from them (not recorded which). These receptors all stem from a young man who had mild COVID-19 (a few samples of this study predate the infection). The sample titles of this study are shuffled in the database, so cell type and time point are left out; the donor was told from shared clones.

This clonotype was observed a handful of times. V is TRBV5-1 and J is TRBJ2-1, with D maybe TRBD2 (6 bases). The CDR3 is 15 residues long. V was clipped by 4 bases and J by 0 bases, with 11 bases between them. CDR1 is SGHRS and CDR2 is YFSETQ in the germline V gene. Here the CDR3 DNA reads TGCGCCAGCAGCGTCGAGGAGGGCTCCTACAATGAGCAGTTCTTC. Translating it yields CASSVEEGSYNEQFF.

The V gene is TRBV3-2, the J gene TRBJ1-1. TRBV3-2 is labeled a pseudogene. The CDR3 has 15 amino acids. The CDR3 nucleotides read TGTGCCAGCAGCCAAGTCAGGGGCGCCGGCACTGAAGCTTTCTTT. Encoded protein: CASSQVRGAGTEAFF.

This clonotype was detected a few times. The chain carries TRBV5-1 and TRBJ2-5; tentative D call: TRBD1 (6 bases). Between the trimmed V and J ends, which lost 2 bases and 2 bases, there was a span of 13 bases. Germline lookup yields CDR1 SGHRS and CDR2 YFSETQ. The CDR3 runs 15 residues. The CDR3 spells CASSLSGTPQETQYF. The CDR3 nucleotides read TGCGCCAGCAGCTTATCCGGGACACCTCAAGAGACCCAGTACTTC. Drawing the rest from reference TRBV5-1 and TRBJ2-5, the complete variable domain is KAGVTQTPRYLIKTRGQQVTLSCSPISGHRSVSWYQQTPGQGLQFLFEYFSETQRNKGNFPGRFSGRQFSNSRSEMNVSTLELGDSALYLCASSLSGTPQETQYFGPGTRLLVL.

This clonotype was seen more than once but under ten times. J is TRBJ2-1 and V is TRBV5-1, with D perhaps matching TRBD2 (5 bases). Germline CDR1 reads SGHRS; CDR2 reads YFSETQ. The CDR3 is 14 residues long. Trimming removed 0 bases at V and 5 bases at J, with 9 bases between. DNA for the CDR3: TGCGCCAGCAGCTTGGCGCGACTAAACAATGAGCAGTTCTTC. Residues: CASSLARLNNEQFF.

This clonotype was recorded a few times. The chain links TRBV10-3 to TRBJ2-5; no definite D call. The CDR3 is 12 amino acids. Per the germline V gene, CDR1 is ENHRY and CDR2 is SYGVKD. The V end lost 3 bases, the J end lost 5 bases, and 7 bases lay between the germline ends. The CDR3 DNA sequence: TGTGCCATCAGTGAATTTATGGAGACCCAGTACTTC. Encoded protein: CAISEFMETQYF.

This clonotype was seen at least ten times. The chain employs TRBV19 and TRBJ2-6; possibly TRBD1 for D (6 bases). CDR3 length equals 15 residues. Germline V lookup: CDR1 LNHDA, CDR2 SQIVND (reference sequence). V lost 6 bases and J 1 base, leaving 10 bases between the germline ends. CDR3 nucleotides: TGTGCCAGTAGCAGCAGGGGTTCTGGGGCCAACGTCCTGACTTTC. Its translation is CASSSRGSGANVLTF.

This clonotype has just a few counts. The chain carries TRBV7-2 and TRBJ2-5, with D tentatively TRBD1 (6 bases). The CDR3 is 11 residues long. The germline V gene has CDR1 SGHTA and CDR2 FQGNSA. V lost 8 bases and J lost 3, with 7 bases in between. CDR3 amino acids: CASYREETQYF. The CDR3 DNA follows: TGTGCCAGCTACAGGGAAGAGACCCAGTACTTC.

This clonotype was observed a few times. The chain carries TRBV12-3 or TRBV12-4 and TRBJ2-1; no reliable D call. V was trimmed by 3 bases and J by 7 bases, leaving 13 bases between them. This CDR3 has 14 residues. The CDR3 DNA reads as TGTGCCAGCAGTTTTGCCCACTTTCCGAATGAGCAGTTCTTC. As protein: CASSFAHFPNEQFF.

In its sample, this clonotype was seen once. The chain recombines TRBV6-2 or TRBV6-3 with TRBJ2-3; 10 bases agree with TRBD2. CDR3 size: 16 residues. The junction had 16 bases not matched to a gene; V was cut back by 10 bases and J by 6 bases. The germline V gene encodes CDR1 MNHEY and CDR2 SVGEGT. The CDR3 DNA sequence: TGTGCCATCGGTGCGGGGCTAGCGGGGGATTTGGATACGCAGTATTTT. As protein: CAIGAGLAGDLDTQYF.

V and J are TRBV7-2 and TRBJ2-2, with a tentative D call TRBD1 (5 bases). This CDR3 is 15 amino acids long. V was trimmed by 4 bases and J by 1 base, leaving 10 bases between them. CDR1 and CDR2 (germline): SGHTA, FQGNSA. The CDR3 DNA sequence: TGTGCCAGCAGCTCGACAGTGGGGAACACCGGGGAGCTGTTTTTT. Residues: CASSSTVGNTGELFF.

This clonotype came up a few times. The chain carries TRBV7-2 and TRBJ2-7; 7 bases line up with TRBD2. Germline-derived CDR1 and CDR2 are SGHTA and FQGNSA. J lost 2 bases, V lost 3 bases, and 7 bases had no gene match. The CDR3 extends over 15 amino acids. Written as DNA, the CDR3 is TGTGCCAGCAGCTTTAGCGGGCTGGGGGCCTACGAGCAGTACGTC. This encodes CASSFSGLGAYEQYV.

This clonotype was observed a handful of times. The chain couples TRBV2 to TRBJ1-5, with D possibly being TRBD1 (5 bases). V dropped 2 bases and J dropped 6 bases, with 11 bases sitting between them. The CDR3 covers 14 residues. CDR1 and CDR2 (germline): SNHLY, FYNNEI. The CDR3 region is CASSEQSGGQPQHF. The CDR3 DNA is TGTGCCAGCAGTGAACAGTCCGGGGGTCAGCCCCAGCATTTT.

This clonotype was counted many times. The V call is TRBV6-1, the J call TRBJ2-7, with 7 bases identical to TRBD1. The junction had 2 bases not matched to a gene; V was cut back by 4 bases and J by 2 bases. Looked up from germline, CDR1 is MNHNS and CDR2 is SASEGT. This CDR3 contains 13 residues. This CDR3 is CASSVTGAYEQYV. CDR3 nucleotides: TGTGCCAGCAGTGTTACAGGGGCCTACGAGCAGTACGTC.

This clonotype has just a few counts. The chain employs TRBV20-1 and TRBJ1-3; TRBD1 agrees at 9 bases. The CDR3 runs 14 residues. CDR1 is DFQATT and CDR2 is SNEGSKA in the germline V gene (reference sequence). V was pared by 4 bases and J by 4 bases, with 5 bases of the junction left unmatched. The CDR3 region is CSATRTGEGNTIYF. The CDR3 nucleotides are TGCAGTGCTACCCGGACAGGGGAAGGAAACACCATATATTTT.

There are a few counts of this clonotype. The chain joins TRBV5-1 to TRBJ1-1, with D tentatively TRBD1 (6 bases). CDR1 and CDR2 (germline): SGHRS, YFSETQ. The CDR3 extends over 15 amino acids. The V gene lost 4 bases and the J gene lost 6 bases, with 19 bases spanning the gap. CDR3 DNA: TGCGCCAGCAGCCCCGGAAGGCAGGGGACGTCTGAAGCTTTCTTT. This translates into CASSPGRQGTSEAFF.

This clonotype was seen just once. V gene TRBV6-2 or TRBV6-3 combines with J gene TRBJ1-1; maybe TRBD1 (5 bases). CDR1 is MNHEY and CDR2 is SVGEGT in the germline V gene. Trimming shortened V by 7 bases and J by 0 bases, and 15 bases separated the two germline ends. CDR3 length equals 15 residues. The CDR3 loop reads CASKEGATLNTEAFF. The DNA for the CDR3 is TGTGCCAGCAAGGAAGGGGCCACCCTGAACACTGAAGCTTTCTTT.

The chain couples TRBV2 to TRBJ1-1; maybe TRBD1 (5 bases). From germline, CDR1 is SNHLY and CDR2 FYNNEI. The length of the CDR3 is 13 residues. With 3 bases removed from V and 3 bases from J, the gap between germline ends came to 8 bases. Here the CDR3 reads CASSELGDTEAFF. CDR3 coding DNA: TGTGCCAGCAGTGAGTTGGGGGACACTGAAGCTTTCTTT.

In this sample, this clonotype turned up a few times. The rearrangement uses TRBV7-9 and TRBJ1-3; D is uncertain. This CDR3 is built from 9 residues. Between the trimmed V and J ends, which lost 10 bases and 8 bases, there was a span of 6 bases. Germline V gene data show CDR1 as SEHNR and CDR2 as FQNEAQ (reference sequence). The CDR3 nucleotides read TGTGCCATCGGCTACACCATATATTTT. Its translation: CAIGYTIYF.

CDR3 in amino acids: CASSVEGRATQYF. The CDR3 DNA is TGTGCCAGCAGCGTAGAGGGGAGGGCGACCCAGTACTTC. The gene calls are TRBV9 and TRBJ2-5; 7 nucleotides line up with TRBD2. The CDR3 totals 13 residues. V lost 0 bases, J lost 7 bases, and 3 bases stayed unmatched. Germline V CDR1 and CDR2: SGDLS, YYNGEE.

The V gene is TRBV6-5, the J gene TRBJ1-6; 9 bases are shared with TRBD1. Looked up from germline, CDR1 is MNHEY and CDR2 is SVGAGI. The CDR3 totals 14 residues. J lost 9 bases, V lost 6 bases, and 6 bases had no gene match. The CDR3 reads CASRSPGQGSPLHF. The CDR3 DNA reads TGTGCCAGCAGGAGTCCGGGACAGGGTTCACCCCTCCACTTT.

This clonotype appeared a few times. The chain links TRBV7-6 to TRBJ1-4; weak D call: TRBD1 (6 bases). Trimming took off 5 bases at V and 8 bases at J, with 18 bases between the two ends. The CDR3 has 15 residues. Germline CDR1 SGHVS, CDR2 FNYEAQ. The CDR3 sequence is CASSPNTGGLEKLFF. The CDR3 bases are TGTGCCAGCAGCCCAAATACGGGGGGCCTCGAAAAACTGTTTTTT.

This clonotype came up a few times. The chain recombines TRBV5-1 with TRBJ1-2, with a possible D match to TRBD1 (5 bases). The CDR3 loop spans 14 amino acids. The germline V gene encodes CDR1 SGHRS and CDR2 YFSETQ. The germline V and J ends were trimmed by 4 bases and 0 bases, with 10 bases remaining between them. As DNA, the CDR3 is TGCGCCAGCAGCATCGGGACGGCTAACTATGGCTACACCTTC. This sequence encodes CASSIGTANYGYTF.

V is TRBV11-2 and J is TRBJ2-5; possibly TRBD1 for D (5 bases). The germline V gene has CDR1 SGHAT and CDR2 FQNNGV. The V gene lost 9 bases and the J gene lost 4 bases, with 21 bases spanning the gap. The CDR3 contains 15 residues. CDR3 protein: CASRKWAGPTETQYF. CDR3 nucleotide sequence: TGTGCCAGTCGTAAGTGGGCAGGGCCCACAGAGACCCAGTACTTC.

This clonotype came up a few times. The chain has TRBV7-2 and TRBJ2-5, with no clear D. The CDR3 is 16 residues long. The germline CDR1 and CDR2 sequences are SGHTA and FQGNSA. V lost 3 bases, J lost 5 bases, and 19 bases lay in between. CDR3 DNA sequence: TGTGCCAGCAGCTTCAAATACCGCCCGTCCGGGGAGACCCAGTACTTC. It yields the protein CASSFKYRPSGETQYF.

This clonotype was observed many times. The rearrangement joins TRBV7-9 to TRBJ2-2; D is unresolved. The CDR3 totals 12 residues. The germline V gene has CDR1 SEHNR and CDR2 FQNEAQ (reference sequence). The V gene lost 4 bases and the J gene lost 4 bases, with 4 bases spanning the gap. CDR3 loop: CASSSGTGELFF. The DNA for the CDR3 is TGTGCCAGCAGCTCCGGCACCGGGGAGCTGTTTTTT.

This clonotype was observed a few times. The J gene is TRBJ2-5, the V gene TRBV7-8; D perhaps matches TRBD2 (6 bases). Germline V gene lookup returns CDR1 SGHVS and CDR2 FQNEAQ. The CDR3 is 18 amino acids. V was pared by 1 base and J by 5 bases, with 23 bases between. DNA of the CDR3: TGTGCCAGCAGCTTAGTCTCAGTCGGTGTAGGACTATTGGAGACCCAGTACTTC. Amino acid sequence: CASSLVSVGVGLLETQYF. Full variable domain (missing parts from reference TRBV7-8 and TRBJ2-5): GAGVSQSPRYKVAKRGQDVALRCDPISGHVSLFWYQQALGQGPEFLTYFQNEAQLDKSGLPSDRFFAERPEGSVSTLKIQRTQQEDSAVYLCASSLVSVGVGLLETQYFGPGTRLLVL.

The gene calls are TRBV20-1 and TRBJ2-2; 7 nucleotides agree with TRBD2. Per the germline V gene, CDR1 is DFQATT and CDR2 is SNEGSKA (reference sequence). Trimming took 5 bases from V and 3 from J; bases not matched to a gene: 0. CDR3 length: 12 residues. CDR3 sequence: CSARGDTGELFF. CDR3 DNA: TGCAGTGCTCGGGGGGACACCGGGGAGCTGTTTTTT.